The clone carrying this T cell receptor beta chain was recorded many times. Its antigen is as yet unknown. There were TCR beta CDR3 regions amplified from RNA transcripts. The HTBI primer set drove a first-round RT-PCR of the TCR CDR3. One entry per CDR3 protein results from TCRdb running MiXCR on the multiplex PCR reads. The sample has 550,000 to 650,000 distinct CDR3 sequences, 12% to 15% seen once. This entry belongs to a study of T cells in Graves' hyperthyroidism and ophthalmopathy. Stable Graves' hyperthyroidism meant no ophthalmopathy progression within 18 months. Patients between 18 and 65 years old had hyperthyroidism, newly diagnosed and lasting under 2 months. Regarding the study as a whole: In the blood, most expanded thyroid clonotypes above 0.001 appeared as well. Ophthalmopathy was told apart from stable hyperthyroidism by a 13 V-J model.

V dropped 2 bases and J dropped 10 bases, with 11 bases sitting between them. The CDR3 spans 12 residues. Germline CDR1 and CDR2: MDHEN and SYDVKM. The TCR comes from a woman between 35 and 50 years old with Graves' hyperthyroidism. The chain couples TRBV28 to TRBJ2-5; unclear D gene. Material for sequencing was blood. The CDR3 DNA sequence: TGTGCCAGCAGTTTAGAGCTGGTGGTCCAGTACTTC. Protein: CASSLELVVQYF.